The 5 T cell receptor beta chains in this list originate from one sample, sequenced in a study of T cells in women clearing cervical HPV infection. Using immunoSEQ multiplex PCR, the repertoire was profiled, and TCRdb retains in-frame clones only, with some absent. The sample holds about 23,000 clones. Sequencing was done on a sample of blood buffy coat. Every receptor here comes from a woman aged 18-70 years with a cervical HPV16 infection that either progressed to CIN3+ or cleared (not recorded which).

As regards this clone: The read terminates 3 residues before the CDR3 end, so the remaining end is supplied by the germline J gene. This chain links TRBV7-8 with TRBJ2-1; 7 bases fit TRBD2. There are 18 residues in the CDR3. Per germline, CDR1 SGHVS and CDR2 FQNEAQ. V dropped 4 bases and J dropped 9; count of bases not matched to a gene: 21. The part of the CDR3 DNA that was read is TGTGCCAGCAGCTCCACTGGGGGGGAGGACCCCAAGTTTGTTGAG. It translates to CASSSTGGEDPKFVE. The entire CDR3 is CASSSTGGEDPKFVEQFF.

Comment on this clone: The CDR3 end falls 3 residues outside the read, so it is completed with the germline J gene. The chain combines TRBV7-3 with TRBJ1-1; possibly TRBD1 for D (6 bases). The V gene lost 8 bases and the J gene lost 1 base, with 14 bases spanning the gap. The germline CDR1 and CDR2 sequences are SGHTA and FQGTGA. The CDR3 totals 14 residues. The sequenced CDR3 bases are TGTGCCAGCGGAAGGGGGGGCTGGAACACTGAA. Amino acids: CASGRGGWNTE. The whole CDR3 sequence reads CASGRGGWNTEAFF.

On this clone: The read terminates 3 residues before the CDR3 end, so the remaining end is supplied by the germline J gene. The genes are TRBV11-2 and TRBJ1-4; weak D call: TRBD1 (6 bases). Looked up from germline, CDR1 is SGHAT and CDR2 is FQNNGV. Trimming stripped 1 base from V and 8 bases from J, with 14 bases between. The CDR3 runs to 15 residues. The CDR3 bases that were read are TGTGCCAGCAGCTTAGTCGGGGGGCGAGTGGAAAAA. It codes for CASSLVGGRVEK. The whole CDR3 sequence is CASSLVGGRVEKLFF.

Comments on this clone: The read halts 3 residues ahead of the CDR3 end, with the missing end drawn from the germline J gene. The chain couples TRBV20-1 to TRBJ2-3, with 8 bases matching TRBD1. The germline V gene has CDR1 DFQATT and CDR2 SNEGSKA (reference sequence). The CDR3 contains 16 residues. The CDR3 spells CSAKFPGTGDYQPQYF. The sequenced part of the CDR3 DNA is TGCAGTGCCAAATTCCCTGGGACAGGAGATTATCAGCCG.

About this clone itself: The read is 3 residues too short to cover the CDR3 end, so that end is filled in from the germline J gene. The chain couples TRBV7-2 to TRBJ1-1; TRBD1 might be the D (6 bases). The germline CDR1 and CDR2 sequences are SGHTA and FQGNSA. Trimming pared 6 bases from V and 4 bases from J, leaving 15 bases between. This CDR3 spans 14 amino acids. The chain's CDR3 is CASRRGGRGTEAFF. CDR3 DNA, as far as it was read: TGTGCCAGCAGGCGAGGGGGAAGAGGCACTGAA.